One sample yielded the 22 T cell receptor beta chains listed below, sequenced in a study of T-cell reconstitution after alpha-beta-depleted transplantation in children (dated by TCRdb to the mid-2010s). The library was produced with PCR. The data were produced on an Illumina HiSeq 2500. TCR libraries were prepared with molecular barcoding, using unique molecular identifiers to normalize TCRbeta repertoire quantification. TCRdb's own reprocessing of the public reads used fastp at Q25 and MiXCR and kept productive beta chains. Entries that share a CDR3 protein sequence are merged under the most common genes and DNA. A total of more than 500,000 distinct CDR3 sequences appear in this sample, about an eighth of them only once. Together, the top ten hold 13% to 15% of the sample. The treatment or condition tag for this specimen amounts to: allogeneic hematopoietic cell transplantation with graft depleted of TCRalphabeta T cells and CD19 B cells.

Material: PBMCs, mostly from graft donor cells, obtained 180 days after TCRalphabeta/CD19-depleted stem cell transplant. The origin of the receptors is a female patient younger than 10 who had a stem cell transplant for aplastic anemia, so the T cells may come from the graft donor.

This clonotype was seen only a few times. This chain links TRBV19 with TRBJ2-1; the match to TRBD2 covers 16 bases. V shed 4 bases and J 3 bases; nucleotides not matched to a gene: 6. Germline assignment: CDR1 LNHDA and CDR2 SQIVND (reference sequence). The CDR3 spans 18 residues. The CDR3 sequence: CASSRGLAGGGHYNEQFF. The CDR3 DNA follows: TGTGCCAGTAGTAGGGGACTAGCGGGAGGGGGCCACTACAATGAGCAGTTCTTC. Based on the CDR3 plus reference TRBV19 and TRBJ2-1, the full variable domain is DGGITQSPKYLFRKEGQNVTLSCEQNLNHDAMYWYRQDPGQGLRLIYYSQIVNDFQKGDIAEGYSVSREKKESFPLTVTSAQKNPTAFYLCASSRGLAGGGHYNEQFFGPGTRLTVL.

The sample holds a few counts of this clonotype. The chain recombines TRBV5-6 with TRBJ2-1, with 8 bases fitting TRBD1. V dropped 0 bases and J dropped 14; count of bases not matched to a gene: 1. CDR3 length equals 11 residues. The V gene's germline CDR1 is SGHDT and CDR2 YYEEEE. CDR3 protein: CASSLAGGEFF. In DNA, the CDR3 is TGTGCCAGCAGCTTGGCAGGGGGCGAGTTCTTC.

In its sample, this clonotype was seen a few times. This rearrangement joins TRBV28 to TRBJ2-1; 7 bases fit TRBD2. CDR1 MDHEN and CDR2 SYDVKM come from the germline V gene. There are 16 residues in the CDR3. V lost 8 bases, J lost 6 bases, and 16 bases stayed unmatched. CDR3 loop: CASGLGGDEAVNEQFF. In nucleotides, the CDR3 is TGTGCCAGCGGCCTGGGAGGGGATGAGGCAGTCAATGAGCAGTTCTTC.

This clonotype was counted only a few times. The gene calls are TRBV6-2 or TRBV6-3 and TRBJ2-7; TRBD2 matches 7 bases. The CDR3 is 16 amino acids. Trimming at V came to 6 bases and at J to 0 bases, leaving 11 bases not matched to a gene. The germline gives CDR1 MNHEY, CDR2 SVGEGT. The CDR3: CASRPPLGGPSYEQYV. The DNA for the CDR3 is TGTGCCAGCAGACCGCCGTTGGGAGGGCCCTCCTACGAGCAGTACGTC.

This chain connects TRBV5-1 to TRBJ2-1, with D possibly matching TRBD2 (7 bases). Germline lookup yields CDR1 SGHRS and CDR2 YFSETQ. CDR3 size: 16 residues. The V end lost 7 bases, the J end lost 0 bases, and 17 bases lay between the germline ends. The CDR3 DNA sequence: TGCGCCAGCCGCGAGGGGGGCGGGGGCTCCTACAATGAGCAGTTCTTC. It yields the protein CASREGGGGSYNEQFF. The full variable domain, completed using reference TRBV5-1 and TRBJ2-1, is KAGVTQTPRYLIKTRGQQVTLSCSPISGHRSVSWYQQTPGQGLQFLFEYFSETQRNKGNFPGRFSGRQFSNSRSEMNVSTLELGDSALYLCASREGGGGSYNEQFFGPGTRLTVL.

This rearrangement joins TRBV7-2 to TRBJ2-6; D remains unclear. Germline V gene data show CDR1 as SGHTA and CDR2 as FQGNSA. The CDR3 has 16 residues. V gave up 7 bases and J gave up 0 bases, with 13 bases separating them. CDR3 in amino acids: CASTHIHRSGANVLTF. The CDR3 DNA sequence: TGTGCCAGCACCCACATACATCGCTCTGGGGCCAACGTCCTGACTTTC.

This clonotype has a handful of counts. The chain links TRBV6-5 to TRBJ2-5; 10 bases align to TRBD2. This CDR3 comprises 15 residues. Trimming cost V 4 bases and J 3 bases; bases outside gene matches: 5. Germline values: CDR1 MNHEY, CDR2 SVGAGI. DNA for the CDR3: TGTGCCAGCAGTTTTTGGACTAGCGGTAAAGAGACCCAGTACTTC. This codes for CASSFWTSGKETQYF.

J is TRBJ2-4 and V is TRBV7-2; weak D call: TRBD2 (6 bases). Germline-derived CDR1 and CDR2 are SGHTA and FQGNSA. Trimming pared 1 base from V and 0 bases from J, leaving 10 bases between. The CDR3 contains 16 residues. The CDR3 DNA reads TGTGCCAGCAGCTTAGGGGGGACTCTAGCCAAAAACATTCAGTACTTC. Amino acids: CASSLGGTLAKNIQYF. Looking up the rest from reference TRBV7-2 and TRBJ2-4 gives the full variable domain: GAGVSQSPSNKVTEKGKDVELRCDPISGHTALYWYRQSLGQGLEFLIYFQGNSAPDKSGLPSDRFSAERTGGSVSTLTIQRTQQEDSAVYLCASSLGGTLAKNIQYFGAGTRLSVL.

The V gene is TRBV27, the J gene TRBJ2-7; D gene ambiguous. V lost 5 bases and J 4 bases, leaving 15 bases between the germline ends. The CDR3 covers 14 residues. The germline gives CDR1 MNHEY, CDR2 SMNVEV (reference sequence). CDR3 in amino acids: CASSPLYPAYEQYV. CDR3 in DNA: TGTGCCAGCAGTCCCCTATACCCAGCATACGAGCAGTACGTC.

This clonotype was seen a few times. A read error may produce the germline difference seen at one junction end. This chain joins TRBV20-1 and TRBJ2-7; possible D gene TRBD1, 5 bases. The germline CDR1 and CDR2 sequences are DFQATT and SNEGSKA (reference sequence). The CDR3 loop spans 14 amino acids. The chain's CDR3 is CSARVRQGGYEQYF. DNA of the CDR3: TGCAGTGCCAGAGTCCGGCAGGGTGGCTACGAGCAGTACTTC.

The V gene is TRBV19, the J gene TRBJ1-5; TRBD1 aligns across 10 bases. Germline V CDR1 and CDR2: LNHDA, SQIVND (reference sequence). CDR3 length equals 14 residues. V shed 6 bases, J shed 7 bases, and the junction held 6 bases outside the gene matches. The CDR3 DNA reads as TGTGCCAGTAGCACGACAGGGGGCGGGCAGCCCCAGCATTTT. It specifies CASSTTGGGQPQHF.

J is TRBJ1-2 and V is TRBV4-1; D unresolved. This CDR3 is 14 amino acids long. Between the trimmed V and J ends, which lost 7 bases and 8 bases, there was a span of 20 bases. Germline values: CDR1 MGHRA, CDR2 YSYEKL. In DNA, the CDR3 is TGCGCCAGCAACCTTCGTTCGGGAGTTCGAGGCTACACCTTC. Translated, it gives CASNLRSGVRGYTF.

This clonotype was found many times. V and J are TRBV28 and TRBJ2-5; no definite D call. Germline CDR1 MDHEN, CDR2 SYDVKM. V was cut by 1 base and J by 2 bases, with 5 bases left in between. The CDR3 loop spans 13 amino acids. CDR3 residues: CASSLFLQETQYF. The DNA of the CDR3 is TGTGCCAGCAGTTTATTTCTACAAGAGACCCAGTACTTC.

The rearrangement links TRBV5-1 to TRBJ2-3; D is undetermined. Germline-derived CDR1 and CDR2 are SGHRS and YFSETQ. V was pared by 0 bases and J by 4 bases, with 9 bases between. This CDR3 comprises 14 residues. CDR3 sequence (DNA): TGCGCCAGCAGCTTGGAGGGTCACGCAGATACGCAGTATTTT. This codes for CASSLEGHADTQYF.

This clonotype was observed a few times. The J gene is TRBJ2-1, the V gene TRBV10-2, with 9 bases that match TRBD2. V dropped 6 bases and J dropped 5; count of bases not matched to a gene: 11. This CDR3 region has 16 residues. CDR1 and CDR2 from the germline V gene are WSHSY and SAAADI. CDR3 DNA sequence: TGCGCCAGCAGGGACCTTAGCGGGAGCCTCCACAATGAGCAGTTCTTC. Protein: CASRDLSGSLHNEQFF.

This clonotype has a handful of counts. The V call is TRBV5-1, the J call TRBJ2-1; 14 bases are shared with TRBD2. V dropped 4 bases and J dropped 8; count of bases not matched to a gene: 5. Germline-derived CDR1 and CDR2 are SGHRS and YFSETQ. The CDR3 contains 15 residues. The CDR3 coding sequence is TGCGCCAGCAGCGAGGGACTAGCGGGAGTCGATGAGCAGTTCTTC. Translated, it gives CASSEGLAGVDEQFF.

In its sample, this clonotype was seen many times. The CDR3 region is CASSNWAKNIQYF. The CDR3 DNA is TGTGCCAGCAGTAACTGGGCCAAAAACATTCAGTACTTC. The chain recombines TRBV25-1 with TRBJ2-4; no clear D gene. V shed 5 bases and J shed 1 base, with 6 bases lying between them. In germline, CDR1 is MGHDK, CDR2 SYGVNS. The CDR3 extends over 13 amino acids. The full variable domain, in which reference TRBV25-1 and TRBJ2-4 provide the parts outside the CDR3, is EADIYQTPRYLVIGTGKKITLECSQTMGHDKMYWYQQDPGMELHLIHYSYGVNSTEKGDLSSESTVSRIRTEHFPLTLESARPSHTSQYLCASSNWAKNIQYFGAGTRLSVL.

A few counts support this clonotype. In DNA form, the CDR3 reads TGCAGCGCCCTGTACTATGGCTACACCTTC. It translates to CSALYYGYTF. The chain joins TRBV20-1 to TRBJ1-2; D is ambiguous. The CDR3 is 10 amino acids. Per germline, CDR1 DFQATT and CDR2 SNEGSKA (reference sequence).

This clonotype was counted ten times or more. CDR3 coding DNA: TGCGCCAGCAGCCCGGGACAGGGGCCAGATCAGCCCCAGCATTTT. It encodes CASSPGQGPDQPQHF. V usage is TRBV4-1 and J usage is TRBJ1-5, with 10 bases matching TRBD1. Looked up from germline, CDR1 is MGHRA and CDR2 is YSYEKL. Trimming took 4 bases from V and 5 from J; bases not matched to a gene: 5. CDR3 length: 15 amino acids.

The J gene is TRBJ2-1, the V gene TRBV3-1; 11 bases map to TRBD2. The CDR3 spans 18 residues. From germline, CDR1 is LGHDT and CDR2 YNNKEL (reference sequence). V shed 3 bases, J shed 2 bases, and the junction held 9 bases outside the gene matches. The CDR3 spells CASSHPQQGLAAYNEQFF. DNA of the CDR3: TGTGCCAGCAGCCACCCACAACAGGGACTAGCGGCCTACAATGAGCAGTTCTTC.

This clonotype was observed a few times. The chain carries TRBV25-1 and TRBJ1-3; D perhaps matches TRBD1 (6 bases). V was clipped by 5 bases and J by 3 bases, with 14 bases between them. The germline CDR1 and CDR2 sequences are MGHDK and SYGVNS. The CDR3 covers 15 residues. The CDR3 loop is CASSRGRGFGNTIYF. The CDR3, as DNA: TGTGCCAGCAGTCGCGGCAGGGGTTTTGGAAACACCATATATTTT.

This clonotype was recorded a few times. The genes are TRBV28 and TRBJ2-7; tentatively, D is TRBD2 (5 bases). The germline V and J ends were trimmed by 4 bases and 3 bases, with 19 bases remaining between them. The CDR3 is 16 residues long. Germline V gene lookup returns CDR1 MDHEN and CDR2 SYDVKM. DNA for the CDR3: TGTGCCAGCAGTTCGGGATCGCCAACCCCCATCTACGAGCAGTACTTC. Translated: CASSSGSPTPIYEQYF.